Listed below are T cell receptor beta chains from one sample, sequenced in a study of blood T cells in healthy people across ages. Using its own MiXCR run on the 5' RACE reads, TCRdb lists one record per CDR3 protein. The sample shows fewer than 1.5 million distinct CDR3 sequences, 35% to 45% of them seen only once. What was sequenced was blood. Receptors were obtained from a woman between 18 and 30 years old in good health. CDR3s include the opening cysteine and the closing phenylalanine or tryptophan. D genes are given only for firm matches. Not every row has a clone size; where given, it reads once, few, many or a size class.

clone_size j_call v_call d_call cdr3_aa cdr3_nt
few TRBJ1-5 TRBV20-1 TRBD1 CSARFPGGNGQPQHF TGCAGTGCTAGATTCCCAGGGGGAAACGGTCAGCCCCAGCATTTT
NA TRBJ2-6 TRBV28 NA CASKAGSSGANVLTF TGTGCCAGCAAGGCGGGGAGCTCTGGGGCCAACGTCCTGACTTTC
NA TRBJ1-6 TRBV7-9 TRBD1 CASSLVGTGSRSANSPLHF TGTGCCAGCAGCTTAGTTGGGACAGGCTCACGATCGGCGAATTCACCCCTCCACTTT
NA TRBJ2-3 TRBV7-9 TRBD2 CASSPRRGGTDTQYF TGTGCCAGCAGCCCTAGGCGGGGGGGCACAGATACGCAGTATTTT
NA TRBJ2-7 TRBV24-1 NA CATSDLGEDSPTYNEQYF TGTGCCACCAGTGACCTAGGCGAGGACAGCCCGACCTACAATGAGCAGTACTTC
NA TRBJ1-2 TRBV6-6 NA CASRLGTANGYTF TGTGCCAGCAGACTGGGGACGGCCAATGGCTACACCTTC
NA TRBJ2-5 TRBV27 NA CASSPPPYENQETQYF TGTGCCAGCAGCCCGCCTCCATACGAAAACCAAGAGACCCAGTACTTC
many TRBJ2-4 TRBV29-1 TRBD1 CSGGTAENIQYF TGCAGCGGGGGGACAGCAGAAAACATTCAGTACTTC
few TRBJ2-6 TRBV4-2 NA CASSLSEGSSGANVLTF TGTGCCAGCAGCCTGTCCGAGGGGAGCTCTGGGGCCAACGTCCTGACTTTC
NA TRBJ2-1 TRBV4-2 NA CASSPGGGAPNNEQFF TGTGCCAGCAGCCCCGGCGGGGGCGCACCAAACAATGAGCAGTTCTTC
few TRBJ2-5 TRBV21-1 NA CAIGHGGTRAQETQYF TGTGCCATCGGACACGGAGGGACTCGGGCCCAAGAGACCCAGTACTTC
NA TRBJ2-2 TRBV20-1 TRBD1 CSAREKGAFTGELFF TGCAGTGCTAGAGAGAAGGGGGCCTTTACCGGGGAGCTGTTTTTT
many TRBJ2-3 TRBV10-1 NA CASSEGASTDTQYF TGCGCCAGCAGTGAGGGCGCGAGCACAGATACGCAGTATTTT
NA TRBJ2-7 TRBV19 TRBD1 CASSRGQGDYEQYF TGTGCCAGTAGTAGAGGACAGGGTGACTACGAGCAGTACTTC
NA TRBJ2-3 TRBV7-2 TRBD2 CASAPPGLAGVDTQYF TGTGCCAGCGCCCCCCCGGGACTAGCGGGAGTTGATACGCAGTATTTT
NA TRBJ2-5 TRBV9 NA CASSVGRGGKTQYF TGTGCCAGCAGCGTAGGCAGGGGAGGGAAGACCCAGTACTTC
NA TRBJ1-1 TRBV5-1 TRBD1 CASSLETGVGTEAFF TGCGCCAGCAGCCTAGAGACAGGGGTTGGCACTGAAGCTTTCTTT
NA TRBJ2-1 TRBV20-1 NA CSAGDPRTFDEQFF TGCAGTGCTGGAGACCCCCGGACTTTTGATGAGCAGTTCTTC
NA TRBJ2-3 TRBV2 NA CASGNRVTDTQYF TGTGCCAGCGGTAACCGGGTGACAGATACGCAGTATTTT
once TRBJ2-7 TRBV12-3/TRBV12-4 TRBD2 CASTGWVGAGVISEQYF TGTGCCAGCACCGGATGGGTCGGAGCGGGAGTAATATCCGAGCAGTACTTC
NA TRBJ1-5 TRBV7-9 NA CASSPAGTTNQPQHF TGTGCCAGCAGCCCAGCTGGGACAACCAATCAGCCCCAGCATTTT
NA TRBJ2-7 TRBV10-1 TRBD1 CASSERQGIYEQYF TGCGCCAGCAGTGAGCGACAGGGGATCTACGAGCAGTACTTC
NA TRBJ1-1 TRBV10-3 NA CAITEVPGSEAFF TGTGCCATCACGGAGGTTCCAGGGAGTGAAGCTTTCTTT
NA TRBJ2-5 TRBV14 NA CASSQGSGTLKGTQYF TGTGCCAGCAGCCAAGGATCAGGGACCCTCAAGGGGACCCAGTACTTC
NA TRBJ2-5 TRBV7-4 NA CASSRGVREYF TGTGCCAGCAGCCGCGGGGTGCGCGAGTACTTC
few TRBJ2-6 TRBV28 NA CASSPRLGLGGANVLTF TGTGCCAGCAGTCCCCGTCTGGGTTTAGGAGGGGCCAACGTCCTGACTTTC
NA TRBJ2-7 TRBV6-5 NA CASSYYPGRGLEQYF TGTGCCAGCAGTTATTATCCTGGGAGAGGGTTGGAGCAGTACTTC
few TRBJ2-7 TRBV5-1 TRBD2 CASSFGRGGSYEQYF TGCGCCAGCAGCTTTGGGCGGGGGGGCTCCTACGAGCAGTACTTC
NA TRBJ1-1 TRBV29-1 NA CSVIFLRTARVMNTEAFF TGCAGCGTTATATTCCTGAGGACAGCTAGGGTTATGAACACTGAAGCTTTCTTT
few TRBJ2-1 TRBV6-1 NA CASNYNEQFF TGTGCCAGCAATTACAATGAGCAGTTCTTC
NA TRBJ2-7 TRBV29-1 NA CSVDRGSYEQYF TGCAGCGTAGACAGAGGCTCCTACGAGCAGTACTTC
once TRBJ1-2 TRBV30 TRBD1 CAWSGRTGGHGYTF TGTGCCTGGAGTGGGCGGACAGGGGGCCATGGCTACACCTTC
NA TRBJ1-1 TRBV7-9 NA CASSLARGKWDEAFF TGTGCCAGCAGCTTAGCGCGAGGGAAATGGGATGAAGCTTTCTTT
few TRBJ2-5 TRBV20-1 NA CSARDGDSQETQYF TGCAGTGCTAGAGACGGGGACTCACAAGAGACCCAGTACTTC
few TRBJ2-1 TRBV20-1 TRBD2 CSAPTSGFYNEQFF TGCAGTGCACCCACTAGCGGATTCTACAATGAGCAGTTCTTC
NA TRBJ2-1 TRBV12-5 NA CATGSGSYNEQFF TGTGCTACCGGGAGTGGATCCTACAATGAGCAGTTCTTC
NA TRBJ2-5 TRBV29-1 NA CSAEDGGLQETQYF TGCAGCGCTGAAGATGGTGGACTTCAAGAGACCCAGTACTTC
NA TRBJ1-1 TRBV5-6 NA CASSLAGYEAFF TGTGCCAGCAGCTTGGCGGGGTACGAAGCTTTCTTT
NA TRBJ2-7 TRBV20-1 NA CSARDRDAFSYEQYF TGCAGTGCTAGAGACCGGGACGCCTTCTCCTACGAGCAGTACTTC
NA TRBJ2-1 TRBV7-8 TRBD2 CASSLGLAGGRGNEQFF TGTGCCAGCAGCTTAGGGCTAGCGGGGGGGCGGGGCAATGAGCAGTTCTTC
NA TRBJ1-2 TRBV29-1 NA CSVEDRDGQGYTF TGCAGCGTTGAAGATCGCGACGGACAAGGGTACACCTTC
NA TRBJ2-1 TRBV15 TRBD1 CATSRAQGLYNEQFF TGTGCCACCAGCAGAGCACAGGGGCTTTACAATGAGCAGTTCTTC